One sample yielded the 3 T cell receptor beta chains listed below, sequenced in a study of blood T cell repertoires in COVID-19. Sequencing was performed with immunoSEQ multiplex PCR; in TCRdb, only in-frame clones are kept and a portion is missing. The sample has tens of thousands of clones; approximately 86% are singletons. The sample was peripheral blood. The receptors derive from a woman older than 75 with acute or convalescent COVID-19.

This sequence joins TRBV2 and TRBJ1-4; TRBD1 might be the D (6 bases). Trimming pared 5 bases from V and 8 bases from J, leaving 12 bases between. This CDR3 spans 13 amino acids. Germline-derived CDR1 and CDR2 are SNHLY and FYNNEI. The CDR3 sequence is CASSRSQGEKLFF. The CDR3 DNA follows: TGTGCCAGCAGTAGATCCCAGGGGGAAAAACTGTTTTTT.

In this sample, this clone turned up once. The gene calls are TRBV5-4 and TRBJ1-2; 8 nucleotides line up with TRBD1. The germline gives CDR1 SGHNT, CDR2 YYREEE (reference sequence). The length of the CDR3 is 16 residues. V gave up 0 bases and J gave up 4 bases; unmatched junction bases: 8. CDR3 nucleotides: TGTGCCAGCAGCTTGGCCGAACAGGGGGTGGCCTATGGCTACACCTTC. Translated, it gives CASSLAEQGVAYGYTF.

The gene calls are TRBV14 and TRBJ1-6; 8 bases are shared with TRBD1. The junction had 6 bases not matched to a gene; V was cut back by 3 bases and J by 2 bases. The CDR3 length is 17 residues. Germline CDR1 and CDR2: SGHDN and FVKESK. This chain's CDR3 is CASSHGQGIPYNSPLHF. Written as DNA, the CDR3 is TGTGCCAGCAGCCATGGACAGGGAATTCCCTATAATTCACCCCTCCACTTT.